This T cell receptor (beta chain) was captured in a study of cytomegalovirus exposure and HLA in healthy donors. The CDR3 is 19 residues long. V lost 1 base to trimming and J lost 7 bases; unmatched junction nucleotides: 16. Germline V CDR1 and CDR2: LGHNA, YNFKEQ. The PCR contained 60 Vbeta and 13 Jbeta primers. Measured with immunoSEQ multiplex PCR; TCRdb has only the in-frame clones, and not every one. This table has fewer than 200,000 clones, 60% to 75% appearing once. The specimen sequenced was PBMCs. The chain recombines TRBV4-2 with TRBJ2-2, with 9 bases aligning to TRBD2. The source of this sequence is a woman in her forties or fifties in good health and CMV-seropositive. The CDR3 loop reads CASSQVGGRAGGQGGELFF. Here the CDR3 DNA reads TGTGCCAGCAGCCAAGTCGGTGGGAGGGCGGGGGGGCAGGGCGGGGAGCTGTTTTTT.